Listed here are 2 T cell receptor beta chains from one sample, sequenced in a study of regulatory T cells in long-lasting Graves disease. Specified time point: persistent/refractory GD, antithyroid drugs over 5 years with positive TRAb. Researchers made the TCR library from RNA that was extracted from PBMCs. In building TCR beta libraries, iRepertoire HTBI primers were used together with Arm-PCR of CDR3 regions. TCRdb independently ran MiXCR on the multiplex PCR reads; one entry per CDR3 protein. The sample comprises hundreds of thousands of distinct CDR3 sequences, 15% to 20% of which are singletons, and 29% rests with the top ten. The starting material was peripheral blood mononuclear cells (PBMCs), obtained when the disease was refractory, from a patient treated with antithyroid drugs. The receptor source for this set is a female donor with Graves disease.

This clonotype was seen ten or more times. The chain recombines TRBV11-2 with TRBJ2-5; 7 bases map to TRBD1. The CDR3 length is 15 residues. V dropped 2 bases and J dropped 2; count of bases not matched to a gene: 5. The germline V gene has CDR1 SGHAT and CDR2 FQNNGV. The CDR3 DNA reads as TGTGCCAGCAGCTTATCAGGGGGTCTACAAGAGACCCAGTACTTC. Its protein is CASSLSGGLQETQYF.

The CDR3 sequence: CSARDGSGPAETQYF. DNA of the CDR3: TGCAGTGCTAGAGATGGGTCGGGCCCCGCGGAGACCCAGTACTTC. The V gene is TRBV20-1, the J gene TRBJ2-5; D unclear. Germline values: CDR1 DFQATT, CDR2 SNEGSKA (reference sequence). This CDR3 is built from 15 residues. V lost 0 bases, J lost 5 bases, and 16 bases lay in between.